One and the same sample provided the 7 T cell receptor beta chains below, sequenced in a study of T cells in localized non-small cell lung cancer. Here immunoSEQ multiplex PCR was the method, and the copy in TCRdb shows in-frame clones only, minus some. The data hold 35,000 to 40,000 clones, with roughly four fifths observed a single time. The specimen was peripheral blood, collected before any cancer treatment. These receptors all come from a male donor at least 60 years old with stage III squamous cell lung carcinoma.

The chain is built from TRBV6-6 and TRBJ2-6; D not resolved. This CDR3 is built from 16 residues. Per the germline V gene, CDR1 is MNHNY and CDR2 is SVGAGI (reference sequence). V was cut by 6 bases and J by 2 bases, with 14 bases left in between. This chain's CDR3 is CASSRRDGAGANVLTF. In DNA, the CDR3 is TGTGCCAGCAGCCGTCGAGACGGTGCTGGGGCCAACGTCCTGACTTTC.

This clone has just a few counts. The chain joins TRBV5-1 to TRBJ2-7; 8 bases align to TRBD1. V lost 0 bases, J lost 2 bases, and 16 bases stayed unmatched. The germline gives CDR1 SGHRS, CDR2 YFSETQ. The CDR3 has 19 residues. The chain's CDR3 is CASSLDFDRGRATPYEQYF. The CDR3 DNA follows: TGCGCCAGCAGCTTGGACTTTGACAGGGGCAGGGCCACCCCCTACGAGCAGTACTTC.

This chain joins TRBV11-2 and TRBJ2-3; 7 bases fit TRBD2. Germline assignment: CDR1 SGHAT and CDR2 FQNNGV. The ends lost 4 bases at V and 3 bases at J; junction bases unmatched: 10. This CDR3 spans 16 amino acids. CDR3 nucleotide sequence: TGTGCCAGCAGCTCCGCTAGGACTAGGGGAACAGATACGCAGTATTTT. Residues: CASSSARTRGTDTQYF.

The CDR3 sequence: CASSDPHRVTTEAFF. The CDR3 DNA follows: TGTGCCAGCAGTGACCCCCACCGGGTGACCACTGAAGCTTTCTTT. The V call is TRBV25-1, the J call TRBJ1-1; D gene ambiguous. Germline CDR1 MGHDK, CDR2 SYGVNS. V was trimmed by 3 bases and J by 4 bases, leaving 15 bases between them. This CDR3 has 15 amino acids.

This sequence joins TRBV7-3 and TRBJ2-5; D is uncertain. Germline CDR1 and CDR2: SGHTA and FQGTGA. Trimming took 1 base from V and 5 from J, leaving 14 bases between them. This CDR3 contains 15 residues. The DNA of the CDR3 is TGTGCCAGCAGCTTAAATCCGGGTTTAAAGGAGACCCAGTACTTC. This sequence encodes CASSLNPGLKETQYF.

This clone was detected once. This rearrangement joins TRBV7-3 to TRBJ2-1; 8 nucleotides align to TRBD2. Germline CDR1 SGHTA, CDR2 FQGTGA. V lost 5 bases and J lost 4; bases outside the gene matches: 7. The CDR3 covers 15 residues. The CDR3 region is CASSPRRGAYNEQFF. CDR3 DNA sequence: TGTGCCAGCAGCCCTAGGCGGGGGGCGTACAATGAGCAGTTCTTC. Supplemented by reference TRBV7-3 and TRBJ2-1, the full variable domain reads GAGVSQTPSNKVTEKGKYVELRCDPISGHTALYWYRQSLGQGPEFLIYFQGTGAADDSGLPNDRFFAVRPEGSVSTLKIQRTERGDSAVYLCASSPRRGAYNEQFFGPGTRLTVL.

CDR3 loop: CASSYFGGGPPEAFF. CDR3 sequence (DNA): TGTGCCAGCAGTTACTTCGGAGGGGGCCCCCCTGAAGCTTTCTTT. The chain carries TRBV6-6 and TRBJ1-1, with 7 bases aligning to TRBD1. CDR3 length: 15 residues. Losses at the gene ends were 1 base for V and 6 bases for J; bases not matched to a gene: 8. The germline V gene has CDR1 MNHNY and CDR2 SVGAGI (reference sequence).